This T cell receptor beta chain was recovered during a study of blood T cells in healthy people across ages. The length of the CDR3 is 16 residues. The J segment lost 7 bases and the V segment lost 1 base, leaving 13 bases of the junction unmatched. Overall study findings and caveats: Naive and antigen-experienced cells could not be conclusively compared, given unsorted PBMCs. Diversity estimates drawn from one million T cells were deemed underestimates.

Peripheral blood from each donor was collected in a volume of 8 to 10 milliliters. A second PCR of 7 to 11 cycles used a sample-barcoded 5' primer and a J-beta primer mix. TCRdb redid the calling of the 5' RACE reads with MiXCR, one entry per CDR3 protein. The data contain around 1.1 million distinct CDR3 sequences, under 40% of them singletons. About this clonotype: Its antigen remains unknown.

The rearrangement links TRBV12-3 or TRBV12-4 to TRBJ2-7, with TRBD1 matching over 7 bases. The sample consisted of blood. The sequence was collected from a man between 18 and 29 years old in good health. CDR3 region: CASSLGPHRGVNEQYF. Written as DNA, the CDR3 is TGTGCCAGCAGTTTAGGTCCGCACAGGGGAGTAAATGAGCAGTACTTC.